What follows are 21 T cell receptor beta chains derived from one specimen sequenced in a study of blood T cell repertoires in COVID-19. The protocol was immunoSEQ multiplex PCR, while the TCRdb copy is restricted to in-frame clones and leaves out a portion. The sample lists 450,000 or so clones, roughly 90% seen once, with approximately 0.92% in the top ten. What was sequenced was peripheral blood. The receptors come from a man aged 18 to 29 with COVID-19, enrolled during active disease.

The gene calls are TRBV5-1 and TRBJ2-2; 10 positions match TRBD2. CDR3 length: 14 residues. V lost 0 bases to trimming and J lost 10 bases; unmatched junction nucleotides: 3. Germline CDR1 reads SGHRS; CDR2 reads YFSETQ. The chain's CDR3 is CASSLALAGVELFF. CDR3 bases: TGCGCCAGCAGCTTGGCTCTAGCGGGGGTGGAGCTGTTTTTT.

This sequence joins TRBV9 and TRBJ1-1, with D perhaps TRBD1 (5 bases). Per germline, CDR1 SGDLS and CDR2 YYNGEE. The CDR3 consists of 15 residues. The V gene lost 3 bases and the J gene lost 4 bases, with 16 bases spanning the gap. CDR3 sequence reads: CASSADIGTSTEAFF. For the CDR3, the DNA is TGTGCCAGCAGCGCGGACATTGGAACGAGCACTGAAGCTTTCTTT. Variable domain in full (rest from reference TRBV9 and TRBJ1-1): DSGVTQTPKHLITATGQRVTLRCSPRSGDLSVYWYQQSLDQGLQFLIQYYNGEERAKGNILERFSAQQFPDLHSELNLSSLELGDSALYFCASSADIGTSTEAFFGQGTRLTVV.

The V call is TRBV28, the J call TRBJ2-7; 12 bases match TRBD2. The CDR3 covers 16 residues. The V gene's germline CDR1 is MDHEN and CDR2 SYDVKM. Germline trimming cut 2 bases from V and 5 bases from J; bases unmatched to any gene: 7. CDR3 nucleotide sequence: TGTGCCAGCAGTTTACCTTCTAGACTAGCGGGAGACGAGCAGTACTTC. Its translation: CASSLPSRLAGDEQYF.

The chain couples TRBV4-1 to TRBJ2-7; TRBD2 matches 13 bases. The CDR3 sequence is 17 residues long. Per the germline V gene, CDR1 is MGHRA and CDR2 is YSYEKL. With 2 bases clipped from V and 4 bases from J, the junction kept 8 bases outside the gene matches. CDR3 DNA: TGCGCCAGCAGCCAAAATAGACTAGCGGGAGGCAAATACGAGCAGTACTTC. Translation: CASSQNRLAGGKYEQYF.

The rearrangement joins TRBV3-1 (or the pseudogene TRBV3-2) to TRBJ1-2; 9 bases match TRBD1. With V trimmed by 1 base and J by 4 bases, 7 bases remained unmatched. CDR1 and CDR2 (germline): LGHDT, YNNKEL (reference sequence). This CDR3 is 16 amino acids long. The CDR3 DNA is TGTGCCAGCAGCCAAGTTTTAGGACAGGGGAGCTATGGCTACACCTTC. It is translated as CASSQVLGQGSYGYTF.

The chain links TRBV6-2 or TRBV6-3 to TRBJ2-1; the match to TRBD2 covers 9 bases. The CDR3 runs 15 residues. V lost 2 bases to trimming and J lost 9 bases; unmatched junction nucleotides: 8. CDR1 is MNHEY and CDR2 is SVGEGT in the germline V gene. CDR3 sequence: CASSYDDSGSGEQFF. The CDR3 DNA is TGTGCCAGCAGTTACGACGATAGCGGGAGCGGTGAGCAGTTCTTC.

Here the CDR3 DNA reads TGTGCCAGCAGTGGCCCAAAACGACAGGGGTTGAATGAAAAACTGTTTTTT. This translates into CASSGPKRQGLNEKLFF. The chain is built from TRBV6-4 and TRBJ1-4; 8 bases are shared with TRBD1. This CDR3 spans 17 amino acids. The germline V gene has CDR1 MRHNA and CDR2 SNTAGT. Trimming at V came to 4 bases and at J to 5 bases, leaving 12 bases not matched to a gene.

The chain recombines TRBV5-1 with TRBJ2-7, with D perhaps TRBD2 (5 bases). The V end was cut by 0 bases, the J end by 7 bases, with 14 bases between. This CDR3 spans 14 amino acids. In germline, CDR1 is SGHRS, CDR2 YFSETQ. The CDR3 DNA reads as TGCGCCAGCAGCTTGGCCCCCGGGGAGAGGGAGCAGTACTTC. Translating gives CASSLAPGEREQYF.

The chain uses TRBV7-9 and TRBJ1-1, with D perhaps TRBD1 (5 bases). This CDR3 comprises 16 residues. Trimming took 1 base from V and 0 from J, leaving 12 bases between them. CDR1 and CDR2 from the germline V gene are SEHNR and FQNEAQ (reference sequence). The CDR3 spells CASSLGFAGLNTEAFF. DNA for the CDR3: TGTGCCAGCAGCTTAGGGTTCGCAGGGTTGAACACTGAAGCTTTCTTT.

The chain has TRBV7-8 and TRBJ1-6, with D uncertain. The CDR3 consists of 15 residues. Trimming cost V 3 bases and J 11 bases, with 17 bases left between them. Germline loops: CDR1 SGHVS, CDR2 FQNEAQ. The CDR3: CASSLARPVQPPLHF. The CDR3 DNA sequence: TGTGCCAGCAGCTTGGCCAGGCCCGTTCAGCCACCCCTCCACTTT.

For the CDR3, the DNA is TGTGCCAGCTGCAAAAGTGGGCAGGGCGATTCACCCCTCCACTTT. Translating gives CASCKSGQGDSPLHF. The chain recombines TRBV7-8 with TRBJ1-6; TRBD1 might be the D (5 bases). The CDR3 has 15 residues. The V end was cut by 8 bases, the J end by 8 bases, with 19 bases between. The germline V gene encodes CDR1 SGHVS and CDR2 FQNEAQ.

The chain uses TRBV5-4 and TRBJ2-7, with 9 bases fitting TRBD2. This CDR3 region has 15 residues. Trimming cost V 0 bases and J 7 bases; bases outside gene matches: 8. Germline CDR1 reads SGHNT; CDR2 reads YYREEE (reference sequence). The CDR3, as DNA: TGTGCCAGCAGCTTGGTTGCGGGGGGGAATGGTGAGCAGTACTTC. The encoded protein is CASSLVAGGNGEQYF. The full variable domain, completed using reference TRBV5-4 and TRBJ2-7, is ETGVTQSPTHLIKTRGQQVTLRCSSQSGHNTVSWYQQALGQGPQFIFQYYREEENGRGNFPPRFSGLQFPNYSSELNVNALELDDSALYLCASSLVAGGNGEQYFGPGTRLTVT.

The genes are TRBV7-2 and TRBJ2-1; 8 bases are a match to TRBD2. Germline-derived CDR1 and CDR2 are SGHTA and FQGNSA. The V gene end was trimmed by 5 bases and the J gene end by 8 bases; junction bases not matched to a gene: 8. The CDR3 extends over 14 amino acids. The CDR3 nucleotides read TGTGCCAGCAGCCTCGGGGGGGCAAGTTATGAGCAGTTCTTC. It encodes CASSLGGASYEQFF.

This chain connects TRBV19 to TRBJ1-5, with D tentatively TRBD1 (5 bases). This CDR3 is 16 amino acids long. Trimming took off 2 bases at V and 2 bases at J, with 13 bases between the two ends. Germline V gene sequence: CDR1 LNHDA, CDR2 SQIVND (reference sequence). Here the CDR3 reads CASSIILGGGNQPQHF. The CDR3 DNA follows: TGTGCCAGTAGTATAATCTTGGGGGGAGGCAATCAGCCCCAGCATTTT.

This chain uses TRBV7-9 with TRBJ2-7, with 7 bases matching TRBD1. This CDR3 is built from 15 residues. From germline, CDR1 is SEHNR and CDR2 FQNEAQ (reference sequence). V gave up 5 bases and J gave up 1 base; unmatched junction bases: 8. DNA of the CDR3: TGTGCCAGCAGCAAAGGACAGGATCCATCCTACGAGCAGTACTTC. Residues: CASSKGQDPSYEQYF.

CDR3 region: CASSFQGGDTIYF. DNA for the CDR3: TGTGCCAGCAGCTTCCAGGGAGGAGACACCATATATTTT. The rearrangement links TRBV11-3 to TRBJ1-3; a possible D gene is TRBD1 (5 bases). CDR1 is SGHNT and CDR2 is YENEEA in the germline V gene. The V and J ends lost 3 bases and 8 bases respectively, with 11 bases between them. The CDR3 length is 13 residues.

This clone has a handful of counts. The chain has TRBV10-2 and TRBJ1-5, with D maybe TRBD1 (6 bases). V lost 7 bases, J lost 7 bases, and 14 bases lay in between. This CDR3 has 13 residues. CDR1 and CDR2 from the germline V gene are WSHSY and SAAADI. CDR3 nucleotide sequence: TGCGCCAGCACAGGGGTCTGGAACCAGCCCCAGCATTTT. It translates to CASTGVWNQPQHF.

This clone was observed many times. Other nucleotide sequences from this sample produce the same CDR3. The V and J genes are TRBV4-1 and TRBJ2-5; D unclear. The CDR3 consists of 12 residues. Germline V gene sequence: CDR1 MGHRA, CDR2 YSYEKL. V lost 0 bases to trimming and J lost 7 bases, with 6 bases between them. The CDR3, as DNA: TGCGCCAGCAGCCAAGATCGAGGGACCCAGTACTTC. Its protein is CASSQDRGTQYF.

The V and J genes are TRBV7-3 and TRBJ2-1; 8 bases agree with TRBD2. CDR1 and CDR2 (germline): SGHTA, FQGTGA. Trimming took 5 bases from V and 4 from J; bases not matched to a gene: 13. The CDR3 runs to 17 residues. This CDR3 reads CASSPSVAGGLYNEQFF. Here the CDR3 DNA reads TGTGCCAGCAGCCCAAGTGTGGCGGGAGGACTATACAATGAGCAGTTCTTC.

The chain uses TRBV6-2 or TRBV6-3 and TRBJ2-7, with TRBD2 matching over 10 bases. The CDR3 has 15 amino acids. CDR1 MNHEY and CDR2 SVGEGT come from the germline V gene. V lost 5 bases, J lost 3 bases, and 7 bases stayed unmatched. DNA of the CDR3: TGTGCCAGCAGTGACCAGACTAGCGGGCACTACGAGCAGTACTTC. It encodes CASSDQTSGHYEQYF.

The rearrangement links TRBV6-5 to TRBJ2-2; TRBD1 agrees at 8 bases. The ends lost 6 bases at V and 1 base at J; junction bases unmatched: 4. CDR1 and CDR2 from the germline V gene are MNHEY and SVGAGI. The CDR3 extends over 15 amino acids. The CDR3 sequence is CASRSGTGNTGELFF. The DNA of the CDR3 is TGTGCCAGCAGGTCCGGGACAGGGAACACCGGGGAGCTGTTTTTT.